These 19 T cell receptor beta chains originate from one sample sequenced in a study of T-cell memory formation after mild COVID-19. TCRdb reprocessed the 5' RACE reads via MiXCR and lists one record per CDR3 protein. The sample records 260,000 or so distinct CDR3 sequences, about a sixth being singletons. Sequenced sample: PBMCs or a T cell subset sorted from them (not recorded which). The receptors come from a man between 18 and 29 years old who had mild COVID-19 (a few samples of this study predate the infection). Cell type and time point are not known.

Details on this clonotype: A clone one base away is much larger, so this may be a read error. The J gene is TRBJ2-4, the V gene TRBV12-3 or TRBV12-4; no firm D call. V was cut by 6 bases and J by 9 bases, with 12 bases left in between. The CDR3 extends over 12 amino acids. Here the CDR3 reads CASRTCDGIQYF. The CDR3 DNA follows: TGTGCCAGCAGGACGTGCGACGGCATTCAGTACTTC.

This clonotype has a count of ten or more. This sequence joins TRBV7-2 and TRBJ2-3; D ambiguous. This CDR3 is 12 amino acids long. CDR1 is SGHTA, CDR2 FQGNSA, per germline. Trimming cost V 3 bases and J 2 bases, with 3 bases left between them. The CDR3 protein is CASSFYTDTQYF. The CDR3 DNA reads TGTGCCAGCAGCTTTTACACAGATACGCAGTATTTT.

The J gene is TRBJ2-3, the V gene TRBV12-3 or TRBV12-4; no reliable D call. CDR3 length: 16 residues. Trimming left V 6 bases short and J 1 base short, with 17 bases between. The CDR3 loop reads CASSPLGMTGTDTQYF. For the CDR3, the DNA is TGTGCCAGCAGCCCCCTGGGAATGACGGGCACAGATACGCAGTATTTT.

At least ten counts were recorded for this clonotype. V is TRBV6-2 or TRBV6-3 and J is TRBJ2-1; the match to TRBD1 covers 8 bases. The CDR3 covers 12 residues. Germline trimming cut 5 bases from V and 12 bases from J; bases unmatched to any gene: 6. Germline V CDR1 and CDR2: MNHEY, SVGEGT. For the CDR3, the DNA is TGTGCCAGCAGTAAGCGCGACAGGGGGCAGTTCTTC. Protein sequence: CASSKRDRGQFF.

There are a few counts of this clonotype. The CDR3 loop reads CASSPSGEQFF. CDR3 bases: TGTGCCAGCAGCCCCAGCGGTGAGCAGTTCTTC. The chain links TRBV11-2 to TRBJ2-1, with a tentative D call TRBD2 (5 bases). CDR3 size: 11 residues. The germline V and J ends were trimmed by 5 bases and 9 bases, with 8 bases remaining between them. Germline V gives CDR1 SGHAT, CDR2 FQNNGV.

This clonotype has a handful of counts. The chain uses TRBV5-1 and TRBJ1-1; 9 bases are a match to TRBD1. CDR1 is SGHRS, CDR2 YFSETQ, per germline. The CDR3 is 14 amino acids. V shed 7 bases and J 1 base; nucleotides not matched to a gene: 5. CDR3 in DNA: TGCGCCAGCGGATTGGACAGGGGGAACACTGAAGCTTTCTTT. It yields the protein CASGLDRGNTEAFF.

The genes are TRBV20-1 and TRBJ1-3, with TRBD1 matching over 9 bases. V lost 0 bases, J lost 0 bases, and 3 bases stayed unmatched. Germline V gene sequence: CDR1 DFQATT, CDR2 SNEGSKA (reference sequence). The CDR3 length is 16 residues. The CDR3 DNA is TGCAGTGCTAGAGATGTGACAGGGGGCTCTGGAAACACCATATATTTT. Translated: CSARDVTGGSGNTIYF.

The chain carries TRBV5-1 and TRBJ1-2, with D perhaps matching TRBD1 (6 bases). Between the trimmed V and J ends, which lost 6 bases and 7 bases, there was a span of 16 bases. The CDR3 runs to 13 residues. The germline V gene encodes CDR1 SGHRS and CDR2 YFSETQ. The CDR3 sequence is CASTLSGEGGYTF. CDR3 nucleotide sequence: TGCGCCAGCACCCTGTCAGGGGAGGGTGGCTACACCTTC.

This clonotype was seen at least ten times. The chain has TRBV5-5 and TRBJ2-5; D perhaps matches TRBD1 (5 bases). CDR3 length: 13 amino acids. The V gene lost 4 bases and the J gene lost 0 bases, with 7 bases spanning the gap. CDR1 and CDR2 from the germline V gene are SGHKS and YYEKEE (reference sequence). The CDR3 here is CASSQQDQETQYF. In DNA, the CDR3 is TGTGCCAGCAGCCAACAGGACCAAGAGACCCAGTACTTC. The whole variable domain, remainder taken from reference TRBV5-5 and TRBJ2-5, is DAGVTQSPTHLIKTRGQQVTLRCSPISGHKSVSWYQQVLGQGPQFIFQYYEKEERGRGNFPDRFSARQFPNYSSELNVNALLLGDSALYLCASSQQDQETQYFGPGTRLLVL.

This chain uses TRBV18 with TRBJ1-2; D call uncertain. Trimming took 1 base from V and 4 from J, leaving 13 bases between them. This CDR3 comprises 15 residues. From germline, CDR1 is KGHSH and CDR2 LQKENI. The CDR3 protein is CASSPQEDPSYGYTF. CDR3 DNA: TGTGCCAGCTCACCACAAGAGGACCCATCCTATGGCTACACCTTC.

This clonotype was counted a few times. The rearrangement joins TRBV3-1 to TRBJ2-3; D gene uncertain. The V end was cut by 0 bases, the J end by 5 bases, with 12 bases between. This CDR3 comprises 15 residues. Per the germline V gene, CDR1 is LGHDT and CDR2 is YNNKEL (reference sequence). As DNA, the CDR3 is TGTGCCAGCAGCCAAGATCGTGCGTTTGTAGATACGCAGTATTTT. Protein sequence: CASSQDRAFVDTQYF.

The J gene is TRBJ1-5, the V gene TRBV27, with TRBD1 as a possible D gene (6 bases). CDR1 is MNHEY, CDR2 SMNVEV, per germline (reference sequence). This CDR3 is 17 amino acids long. Trimming left V 6 bases short and J 5 bases short, with 23 bases between. CDR3 in DNA: TGTGCCAGCAGCCCCCCAGGGTGGGGGCCTTCAGATCAGCCCCAGCATTTT. The encoded protein is CASSPPGWGPSDQPQHF.

In this sample, this clonotype turned up a few times. The V and J genes are TRBV9 and TRBJ2-5, with D unresolved. The CDR3 contains 13 residues. Germline V lookup: CDR1 SGDLS, CDR2 YYNGEE. Trimming left V 3 bases short and J 0 bases short, with 6 bases between. CDR3 in amino acids: CASSAQYQETQYF. The CDR3 DNA reads TGTGCCAGCAGCGCACAGTACCAAGAGACCCAGTACTTC.

The gene calls are TRBV7-2 and TRBJ1-1; unclear D gene. Germline CDR1 and CDR2: SGHTA and FQGNSA. This CDR3 has 13 residues. The V gene lost 4 bases and the J gene lost 5 bases, with 11 bases spanning the gap. In DNA, the CDR3 is TGTGCCAGCAGCTACTGGGCAGGAACTGAAGCTTTCTTT. It translates to CASSYWAGTEAFF.

This chain connects TRBV7-3 to TRBJ2-7; possibly TRBD1 for D (5 bases). Deletions cut 4 bases from V and 7 bases from J, with 14 bases between. The germline V gene encodes CDR1 SGHTA and CDR2 FQGTGA. The CDR3 runs to 13 residues. This CDR3 is CASSSSGRTEQYF. DNA of the CDR3: TGTGCCAGCAGCTCCTCAGGGCGCACGGAGCAGTACTTC.

The gene calls are TRBV29-1 and TRBJ1-1; a weak D match, TRBD1 (6 bases). The CDR3 has 14 amino acids. Germline V lookup: CDR1 SQVTM, CDR2 ANQGSEA. V was cut by 4 bases and J by 0 bases, with 12 bases left in between. The CDR3 nucleotides are TGCAGCGTTGTAAGAGGGGGGGTGAACACTGAAGCTTTCTTT. Its protein product is CSVVRGGVNTEAFF.

The chain has TRBV11-2 and TRBJ1-1, with unresolved D. Germline V gene data show CDR1 as SGHAT and CDR2 as FQNNGV. This CDR3 contains 15 residues. Trimming left V 5 bases short and J 5 bases short, with 18 bases between. This CDR3 reads CASSPVVGSGTEAFF. The CDR3 DNA reads as TGTGCCAGCAGCCCAGTGGTTGGGTCGGGAACTGAAGCTTTCTTT.

The J gene is TRBJ1-6, the V gene TRBV21-1. TRBV21-1 is flagged as a pseudogene. The CDR3 loop spans 13 amino acids. CDR3 DNA: TGTGCCAGCAGCAAAGTAGGTACCTCACCCCTCCACTTT. This sequence encodes CASSKVGTSPLHF.

This clonotype was seen only a few times. This rearrangement joins TRBV20-1 to TRBJ1-3; TRBD1 matches at 9 bases. The CDR3 loop spans 15 amino acids. CDR1 is DFQATT and CDR2 is SNEGSKA in the germline V gene (reference sequence). With 5 bases clipped from V and 0 bases from J, the junction kept 5 bases outside the gene matches. CDR3 protein: CSAAQGAFSGNTIYF. In DNA, the CDR3 is TGCAGTGCTGCACAGGGGGCTTTCTCTGGAAACACCATATATTTT.